A single sample is the source of the 29 T cell receptor beta chains below, sequenced in a study of T cell responses to AZD1222 COVID-19 vaccine. Only in-frame clones appear in the TCRdb table, and some are missing; sequencing was by immunoSEQ multiplex PCR. The repertoire holds more than 80,000 clones, with roughly 86% as singletons. The sample consisted of peripheral blood, taken on day 0 of AZD1222 vaccination. Receptor source: an adult in good health.

The chain couples TRBV27 to TRBJ1-1; D call uncertain. V was pared by 1 base and J by 5 bases, with 8 bases between. The CDR3 is 13 residues long. From germline, CDR1 is MNHEY and CDR2 SMNVEV (reference sequence). As DNA, the CDR3 is TGTGCCAGCAGTTTATATCGGGTTACTGAAGCTTTCTTT. Protein: CASSLYRVTEAFF.

This clone was seen only a few times. The genes are TRBV28 and TRBJ1-4; 9 bases agree with TRBD1. This CDR3 contains 14 residues. V lost 6 bases to trimming and J lost 8 bases; unmatched junction nucleotides: 7. The germline V gene has CDR1 MDHEN and CDR2 SYDVKM. The CDR3 DNA follows: TGTGCCAGCAGGCGACCCGGGACAGGGGAAAAACTGTTTTTT. Translating it yields CASRRPGTGEKLFF.

The genes are TRBV6-5 and TRBJ2-1; tentative D call: TRBD2 (5 bases). The CDR3 extends over 13 amino acids. Per germline, CDR1 MNHEY and CDR2 SVGAGI. V was pared by 8 bases and J by 9 bases, with 17 bases between. For the CDR3, the DNA is TGTGCCAGCGGGTCCGAGGGTACGGTTGAGCAGTTCTTC. Protein sequence: CASGSEGTVEQFF.

V is TRBV28 and J is TRBJ1-2; D not certain. The CDR3 totals 13 residues. V gave up 8 bases and J gave up 4 bases, with 14 bases separating them. The germline V gene has CDR1 MDHEN and CDR2 SYDVKM. CDR3 region: CASALLLGYGYTF. CDR3 nucleotides: TGTGCCAGCGCATTATTATTAGGCTATGGCTACACCTTC.

This chain links TRBV9 with TRBJ1-2; weak D call: TRBD1 (5 bases). Germline V gene sequence: CDR1 SGDLS, CDR2 YYNGEE. V gave up 2 bases and J gave up 6 bases, with 11 bases separating them. The CDR3 has 13 amino acids. CDR3 coding DNA: TGTGCCAGCAGCGTGGGCAGGGTCGATGGCTACACCTTC. Its translation: CASSVGRVDGYTF. The full variable domain, its missing parts supplied by reference TRBV9 and TRBJ1-2, is DSGVTQTPKHLITATGQRVTLRCSPRSGDLSVYWYQQSLDQGLQFLIQYYNGEERAKGNILERFSAQQFPDLHSELNLSSLELGDSALYFCASSVGRVDGYTFGSGTRLTVV.

The rearrangement links TRBV3-1 (or the pseudogene TRBV3-2) to TRBJ1-5; no definite D call. The ends were cut back, 4 bases at V and 6 bases at J, with 7 bases in the middle. From germline, CDR1 is LGHDT and CDR2 YNNKEL (reference sequence). This CDR3 comprises 12 residues. DNA for the CDR3: TGTGCCAGCAGCCGACTCATTCAGCCCCAGCATTTT. Protein: CASSRLIQPQHF.

The gene calls are TRBV2 and TRBJ2-3; D gene ambiguous. With 6 bases removed from V and 3 bases from J, the gap between germline ends came to 13 bases. CDR1 SNHLY and CDR2 FYNNEI come from the germline V gene. This CDR3 is built from 14 residues. CDR3 in amino acids: CASSLLVETDTQYF. The CDR3 DNA follows: TGTGCCAGCAGCCTTCTCGTTGAGACAGATACGCAGTATTTT.

The rearrangement joins TRBV28 to TRBJ1-6; perhaps TRBD1 as D (5 bases). Germline CDR1 and CDR2: MDHEN and SYDVKM. This CDR3 is built from 15 residues. V lost 6 bases and J 7 bases, leaving 16 bases between the germline ends. CDR3 residues: CASRPDGGWNSPLHF. The CDR3 DNA follows: TGTGCCAGCAGACCCGACGGGGGATGGAATTCACCCCTCCACTTT. The full variable domain, in which reference TRBV28 and TRBJ1-6 provide the parts outside the CDR3, is DVKVTQSSRYLVKRTGEKVFLECVQDMDHENMFWYRQDPGLGLRLIYFSYDVKMKEKGDIPEGYSVSREKKERFSLILESASTNQTSMYLCASRPDGGWNSPLHFGNGTRLTVT.

This rearrangement joins TRBV28 to TRBJ2-7; D is tentatively TRBD1 or TRBD2 (6 bases each). The CDR3 has 14 amino acids. CDR1 and CDR2 from the germline V gene are MDHEN and SYDVKM. V was pared by 3 bases and J by 4 bases, with 13 bases between. The CDR3 DNA reads TGTGCCAGCAGTTTGCCCGGGGGCCTATACGAGCAGTACTTC. Its translation: CASSLPGGLYEQYF.

The chain combines TRBV19 with TRBJ1-5; maybe TRBD1 (6 bases). The CDR3 loop spans 15 amino acids. Germline CDR1 reads LNHDA; CDR2 reads SQIVND (reference sequence). Trimming shortened V by 4 bases and J by 5 bases, and 15 bases separated the two germline ends. The CDR3 is CASSKRTASHQPQHF. The CDR3 DNA reads TGTGCCAGTAGTAAGCGGACAGCCTCCCATCAGCCCCAGCATTTT.

CDR3 in amino acids: CASSLVFQETQYF. The CDR3 nucleotides read TGTGCCAGCAGCTTAGTTTTTCAAGAGACCCAGTACTTC. The V call is TRBV11-2, the J call TRBJ2-5; D call uncertain. V was cut by 1 base and J by 2 bases, with 5 bases left in between. The CDR3 totals 13 residues. The V gene's germline CDR1 is SGHAT and CDR2 FQNNGV.

Written as DNA, the CDR3 is TGTGCCAGCTCACCACTTGGGACGACCTACGAGCAGTACTTC. Its translation is CASSPLGTTYEQYF. The V gene is TRBV18, the J gene TRBJ2-7; D is perhaps TRBD1 or TRBD2 (5 bases each). Looked up from germline, CDR1 is KGHSH and CDR2 is LQKENI. V gave up 1 base and J gave up 2 bases, with 9 bases separating them. The CDR3 runs to 14 residues. Drawing the rest from reference TRBV18 and TRBJ2-7, the complete variable domain is NAGVMQNPRHLVRRRGQEARLRCSPMKGHSHVYWYRQLPEEGLKFMVYLQKENIIDESGMPKERFSAEFPKEGPSILRIQQVVRGDSAAYFCASSPLGTTYEQYFGPGTRLTVT.

This rearrangement joins TRBV28 to TRBJ1-1, with a weak D call TRBD1 (6 bases). V lost 3 bases, J lost 2 bases, and 13 bases lay in between. Germline V gives CDR1 MDHEN, CDR2 SYDVKM. The CDR3 has 15 amino acids. The CDR3: CASSFVAGVNTEAFF. For the CDR3, the DNA is TGTGCCAGCAGTTTTGTGGCAGGGGTAAACACTGAAGCTTTCTTT.

The V and J genes are TRBV7-8 and TRBJ1-1, with D tentatively TRBD1 (6 bases). This CDR3 region has 16 residues. V was trimmed by 5 bases and J by 2 bases, leaving 18 bases between them. Germline CDR1 SGHVS, CDR2 FQNEAQ. The CDR3, as DNA: TGTGCCAGCAGCCTACGGGACCTACAGGGAAACACTGAAGCTTTCTTT. Encoded protein: CASSLRDLQGNTEAFF.

A single count supports this clone. This chain links TRBV27 with TRBJ2-5; D gene ambiguous. CDR1 MNHEY and CDR2 SMNVEV come from the germline V gene (reference sequence). V lost 5 bases and J lost 5, with 18 bases in between. This CDR3 comprises 15 residues. CDR3 nucleotide sequence: TGTGCCAGCAGTGGCAGCGTTGGGGTGGGGGAGACCCAGTACTTC. It codes for CASSGSVGVGETQYF.

This chain uses TRBV19 with TRBJ1-2; weak D call: TRBD1 (6 bases). Looked up from germline, CDR1 is LNHDA and CDR2 is SQIVND (reference sequence). This CDR3 has 14 amino acids. V dropped 7 bases and J dropped 4 bases, with 16 bases sitting between them. The CDR3 nucleotides read TGTGCCAGTACCATGGGGGACACTTCCTATGGCTACACCTTC. Translating it yields CASTMGDTSYGYTF.

The chain has TRBV7-3 and TRBJ2-2; TRBD2 aligns across 7 bases. This CDR3 is 15 amino acids long. The junction had 5 bases not matched to a gene; V was cut back by 4 bases and J by 3 bases. CDR1 is SGHTA and CDR2 is FQGTGA in the germline V gene. In DNA, the CDR3 is TGTGCCAGCAGCTCAAGCGGGATATACACCGGGGAGCTGTTTTTT. Translating gives CASSSSGIYTGELFF.

CDR3 residues: CASSPALRLAGEREQFF. As DNA, the CDR3 is TGTGCCAGCAGTCCGGCCCTACGACTAGCGGGAGAACGGGAGCAGTTCTTC. The V call is TRBV6-6, the J call TRBJ2-1; 12 nucleotides line up with TRBD2. The CDR3 totals 17 residues. Germline CDR1 is MNHNY and CDR2 is SVGAGI (reference sequence). With V trimmed by 5 bases and J by 10 bases, 15 bases remained unmatched.

The chain links TRBV5-4 to TRBJ2-7, with TRBD2 matching over 7 bases. V trimming: 6 bases; J trimming: 1 base; junction bases outside the gene matches: 13. CDR3 length: 16 residues. Germline CDR1 reads SGHNT; CDR2 reads YYREEE (reference sequence). CDR3 amino acids: CASNNLGASGSYEQYF. CDR3 coding DNA: TGTGCCAGCAACAACCTCGGGGCTAGCGGATCCTACGAGCAGTACTTC. Complete variable domain (other parts from reference TRBV5-4 and TRBJ2-7): ETGVTQSPTHLIKTRGQQVTLRCSSQSGHNTVSWYQQALGQGPQFIFQYYREEENGRGNFPPRFSGLQFPNYSSELNVNALELDDSALYLCASNNLGASGSYEQYFGPGTRLTVT.

The rearrangement links TRBV28 to TRBJ1-2, with 10 bases matching TRBD1. Trimming at V came to 7 bases and at J to 11 bases, leaving 13 bases not matched to a gene. The CDR3 is made up of 14 amino acids. Per germline, CDR1 MDHEN and CDR2 SYDVKM. CDR3 residues: CASTFPLRTGGYTF. The CDR3 DNA reads as TGTGCCAGCACTTTCCCGCTCCGGACAGGGGGTTACACCTTC.

This chain connects TRBV2 to TRBJ2-2, with D tentatively TRBD1 (6 bases). The CDR3 runs to 14 residues. The germline V and J ends were trimmed by 6 bases and 8 bases, with 16 bases remaining between them. Germline assignment: CDR1 SNHLY and CDR2 FYNNEI. CDR3 DNA: TGTGCCAGCAGCCTACAGGGCCCTGGTGGGGAGCTGTTTTTT. Translated: CASSLQGPGGELFF. Variable domain in full (rest from reference TRBV2 and TRBJ2-2): EPEVTQTPSHQVTQMGQEVILRCVPISNHLYFYWYRQILGQKVEFLVSFYNNEISEKSEIFDDQFSVERPDGSNFTLKIRSTKLEDSAMYFCASSLQGPGGELFFGEGSRLTVL.

The chain uses TRBV10-1 and TRBJ1-3; D remains unclear. V lost 0 bases, J lost 3 bases, and 9 bases lay in between. Looked up from germline, CDR1 is WNHNN and CDR2 is SYGVQD (reference sequence). There are 15 residues in the CDR3. The CDR3 nucleotides are TGCGCCAGCAGTGAGTCGGGAGTCCGTGGAAACACCATATATTTT. Protein: CASSESGVRGNTIYF.

The J gene is TRBJ2-2, the V gene TRBV5-1; possibly TRBD1 for D (6 bases). Trimming took off 1 base at V and 7 bases at J, with 14 bases between the two ends. CDR3 length: 15 residues. In germline, CDR1 is SGHRS, CDR2 YFSETQ. The CDR3 sequence is CASSLRAAGDGELFF. Written as DNA, the CDR3 is TGCGCCAGCAGCTTGAGGGCGGCAGGGGACGGGGAGCTGTTTTTT.

The chain combines TRBV7-3 with TRBJ2-2; D gene uncertain. V lost 2 bases and J 3 bases, leaving 7 bases between the germline ends. From germline, CDR1 is SGHTA and CDR2 FQGTGA. The CDR3 covers 14 residues. CDR3: CASSLVPHTGELFF. CDR3 nucleotide sequence: TGTGCCAGCAGCTTAGTACCACACACCGGGGAGCTGTTTTTT.

This clone has a handful of counts. This rearrangement joins TRBV28 to TRBJ1-5; D remains ambiguous. This CDR3 contains 13 residues. The V end lost 2 bases, the J end lost 0 bases, and 2 bases lay between the germline ends. CDR1 is MDHEN and CDR2 is SYDVKM in the germline V gene. The CDR3 DNA reads as TGTGCCAGCAGTTTAAATAGCAATCAGCCCCAGCATTTT. It is translated as CASSLNSNQPQHF.

This chain connects TRBV6-4 to TRBJ2-2; D is unclear. Germline loops: CDR1 MRHNA, CDR2 SNTAGT. The CDR3 loop spans 13 amino acids. The ends were cut back, 2 bases at V and 4 bases at J, with 5 bases in the middle. The CDR3 DNA sequence: TGTGCCAGCAGTGACCAAGTCACCGGGGAGCTGTTTTTT. This sequence encodes CASSDQVTGELFF.

The chain uses TRBV19 and TRBJ1-1, with a tentative D call TRBD1 (6 bases). The CDR3 is made up of 14 amino acids. With 6 bases removed from V and 1 base from J, the gap between germline ends came to 12 bases. Per the germline V gene, CDR1 is LNHDA and CDR2 is SQIVND (reference sequence). The CDR3: CASRTGTQNTEAFF. CDR3 DNA: TGTGCCAGTAGGACCGGGACACAGAACACTGAAGCTTTCTTT.

CDR3 nucleotide sequence: TGTGCCAGCAGCGCTGGGACAGACTACACCGGGGAGCTGTTTTTT. Amino acids: CASSAGTDYTGELFF. The chain couples TRBV7-6 to TRBJ2-2; 7 bases map to TRBD1. CDR1 is SGHVS and CDR2 is FNYEAQ in the germline V gene. V gave up 5 bases and J gave up 3 bases; unmatched junction bases: 6. This CDR3 contains 15 residues.

This chain uses TRBV28 with TRBJ1-6, with D possibly being TRBD1 (6 bases). V lost 6 bases and J 4 bases, leaving 13 bases between the germline ends. CDR3 length equals 15 residues. From germline, CDR1 is MDHEN and CDR2 SYDVKM. The CDR3 coding sequence is TGTGCCAGCAGGCTCGGACAGCATTATAATTCACCCCTCCACTTT. Amino acid sequence: CASRLGQHYNSPLHF.